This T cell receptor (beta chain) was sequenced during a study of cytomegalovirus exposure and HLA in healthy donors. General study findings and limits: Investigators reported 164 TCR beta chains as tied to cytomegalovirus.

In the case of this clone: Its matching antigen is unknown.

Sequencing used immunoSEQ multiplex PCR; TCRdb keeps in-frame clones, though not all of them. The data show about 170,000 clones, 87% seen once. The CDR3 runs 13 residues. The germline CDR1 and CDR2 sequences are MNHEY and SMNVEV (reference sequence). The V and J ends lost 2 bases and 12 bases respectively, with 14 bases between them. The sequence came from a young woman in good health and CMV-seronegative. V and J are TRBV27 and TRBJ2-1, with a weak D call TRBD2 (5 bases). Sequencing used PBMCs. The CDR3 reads CASSLNGVVGQFF. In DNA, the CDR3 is TGTGCCAGCAGTTTAAACGGGGTGGTGGGGCAGTTCTTC.